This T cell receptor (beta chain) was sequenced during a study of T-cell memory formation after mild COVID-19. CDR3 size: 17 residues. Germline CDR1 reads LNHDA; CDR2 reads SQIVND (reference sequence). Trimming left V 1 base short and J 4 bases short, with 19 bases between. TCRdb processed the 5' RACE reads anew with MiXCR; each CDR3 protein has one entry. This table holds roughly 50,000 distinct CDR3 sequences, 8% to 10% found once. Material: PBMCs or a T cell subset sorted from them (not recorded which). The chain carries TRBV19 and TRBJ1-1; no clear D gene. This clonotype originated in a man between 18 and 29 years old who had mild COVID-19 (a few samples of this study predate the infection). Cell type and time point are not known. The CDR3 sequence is CASSIASRSWVCTEAFF. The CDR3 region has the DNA TGTGCCAGTAGTATAGCGTCCCGGTCCTGGGTCTGCACTGAAGCTTTCTTT.